The rows below give T cell receptor beta chains drawn from one sample of a study of T cell repertoires in cytomegalovirus infection. TCRdb fed the reads into MiXCR, producing one record per CDR3 protein. Counted here are about 230,000 distinct CDR3 sequences, approximately 22% occurring once; the ten biggest clones make up 15% to 20%. Material: CD8+ T cells from PBMCs. All receptors derive from a human donor in good health (CMV status not recorded). Some clones in this sample may be carry-over from other donors' samples. CDR3s include the opening cysteine and the closing phenylalanine or tryptophan. A D gene is named only where the DNA matches it firmly. Clone size, where shown, is once, few, many, or a class for clones that have expanded.

V	J	size	D	CDR3	DNA
TRBV29-1	TRBJ2-1	few	-	CSVAGIRNEQFF	TGCAGCGTTGCTGGTATTCGCAATGAGCAGTTCTTC
TRBV7-2	TRBJ1-1	many	-	CASSLRVGGYTEAFF	TGTGCCAGCAGCTTAAGGGTAGGGGGGTACACTGAAGCTTTCTTT
TRBV7-9	TRBJ2-1	-	TRBD2	CASSPFSGGESYNEQFF	TGTGCCAGCAGCCCTTTTAGCGGGGGGGAATCCTACAATGAGCAGTTCTTC
TRBV7-6	TRBJ2-3	many	-	CASSFPPWRADTQYF	TGTGCCAGCAGCTTCCCGCCCTGGCGCGCAGATACGCAGTATTTT
TRBV4-2	TRBJ2-7	few	-	CASSQEGYSYEQYF	TGTGCCAGCAGCCAAGAGGGCTACTCCTACGAGCAGTACTTC
TRBV20-1	TRBJ2-2	few	-	CSARNANTGELFF	TGCAGTGCAAGGAACGCGAACACCGGGGAGCTGTTTTTT
TRBV19	TRBJ1-1	few	-	CASSITMNTEAFF	TGTGCCAGTAGTATCACCATGAACACTGAAGCTTTCTTT
TRBV15	TRBJ2-1	-	TRBD2	CATSELAGGLYNEQFF	TGTGCCACCAGCGAACTAGCGGGGGGGTTGTACAATGAGCAGTTCTTC
TRBV11-2	TRBJ1-2	many	-	CASSLGVYSGYGYTF	TGTGCCAGCAGCTTAGGGGTGTACTCGGGCTATGGCTACACCTTC
TRBV4-1	TRBJ2-3	-	-	CASSLKGHTQYF	TGCGCCAGCAGCCTAAAGGGGCATACGCAGTATTTT
TRBV3-1	TRBJ2-7	-	-	CASSQDLQLAYEQYF	TGTGCCAGCAGCCAAGATCTACAGCTCGCCTACGAGCAGTACTTC
TRBV28	TRBJ1-1	few	-	CASNSYRRNTEAFF	TGTGCCAGCAATTCATATCGTAGGAACACTGAAGCTTTCTTT
TRBV5-1	TRBJ2-7	few	-	CASSPNLSYEQYF	TGCGCCAGCAGCCCGAACTTATCCTACGAGCAGTACTTC
TRBV12-3/TRBV12-4	TRBJ2-3	many	-	CASSLESQHTDTQYF	TGTGCCAGCAGTTTAGAATCCCAACACACAGATACGCAGTATTTT
TRBV4-1	TRBJ1-3	-	-	CASSPRRGDDSGNTIYF	TGCGCCAGCAGCCCGCGTAGGGGAGATGACTCCGGAAACACCATATATTTT
TRBV7-8	TRBJ2-7	few	TRBD2	CASSPLAGGPGEQYF	TGTGCCAGCAGCCCATTGGCGGGGGGGCCGGGCGAGCAGTACTTC
TRBV3-1	TRBJ1-5	-	-	CASSPGLGDGNQPQHF	TGTGCCAGCAGCCCGGGTCTAGGGGATGGGAATCAGCCCCAGCATTTT
TRBV6-6	TRBJ2-3	-	TRBD2	CAALGLAGDVADTQYF	TGTGCCGCATTGGGACTAGCGGGGGATGTAGCAGATACGCAGTATTTT
TRBV6-2/TRBV6-3	TRBJ1-2	few	-	CASSYGGGDGYTF	TGTGCCAGCAGTTATGGGGGGGGCGATGGCTACACCTTC
TRBV6-5	TRBJ1-6	few	-	CASSYGVSNSPLHF	TGTGCCAGCAGTTACGGGGTATCGAATTCACCCCTCCACTTT
TRBV5-5	TRBJ1-2	many	-	CASSLENSGYGYTF	TGTGCCAGCAGCTTGGAGAACAGTGGATATGGCTACACCTTC
TRBV5-5	TRBJ2-1	few	-	CASSRFGTAGEQFF	TGTGCCAGCAGCCGGTTCGGGACCGCCGGAGAGCAGTTCTTC
TRBV5-1	TRBJ2-1	-	-	CASSLRARGEQFF	TGCGCCAGCAGCTTGAGAGCGCGGGGTGAGCAGTTCTTC
TRBV7-2	TRBJ2-2	many	-	CASTGTANTGELFF	TGTGCCAGCACCGGGACGGCGAACACCGGGGAGCTGTTTTTT
TRBV19	TRBJ2-1	many	-	CASSLMLGSYNEQFF	TGTGCCAGTAGCCTGATGTTGGGCTCCTACAATGAGCAGTTCTTC
TRBV7-8	TRBJ2-7	many	TRBD1	CASTWTGYYEQYF	TGTGCCAGCACCTGGACAGGGTACTACGAGCAGTACTTC
TRBV20-1	TRBJ2-2	few	TRBD2	CSARDLITSGTYTGELFF	TGCAGTGCTAGAGATCTCATCACTAGCGGGACTTACACCGGGGAGCTGTTTTTT
TRBV7-6	TRBJ2-2	few	TRBD2	CASSFRGGSGELFF	TGTGCCAGCAGCTTTCGCGGGGGGTCTGGGGAGCTGTTTTTT
TRBV7-6	TRBJ2-7	few	TRBD2	CASSSPTSGGYEQYF	TGTGCCAGCAGCTCCCCGACTAGCGGCGGCTACGAGCAGTACTTC
TRBV5-1	TRBJ1-1	-	TRBD1	CASSPTGATEAFF	TGCGCCAGCAGCCCGACAGGGGCCACTGAAGCTTTCTTT
TRBV4-1	TRBJ2-7	few	TRBD1	CASRERTGGMYEQYF	TGCGCCAGCAGAGAAAGGACAGGGGGCATGTACGAGCAGTACTTC
TRBV19	TRBJ2-1	-	-	CASSILADNEQFF	TGTGCCAGTAGTATTCTGGCAGACAATGAGCAGTTCTTC
TRBV20-1	TRBJ1-1	few	-	CSARSGQLNTEAFF	TGCAGTGCTAGATCCGGACAGTTGAACACTGAAGCTTTCTTT
TRBV7-9	TRBJ2-7	-	-	CASSAGPGPSYEQYF	TGTGCCAGCAGCGCAGGTCCGGGTCCCTCGTACGAGCAGTACTTC
TRBV20-1	TRBJ1-1	few	-	CSAKTGTEAFF	TGCAGTGCTAAAACGGGCACTGAAGCTTTCTTT
TRBV11-2	TRBJ2-1	many	TRBD1	CASSSPRGIRGYNEQFF	TGTGCCAGCAGCTCACCCAGGGGGATCCGTGGCTACAATGAGCAGTTCTTC
TRBV7-9	TRBJ1-1	many	TRBD1	CASSLMDRANTEAFF	TGTGCCAGCAGCTTAATGGACAGGGCGAACACTGAAGCTTTCTTT
TRBV6-5	TRBJ2-1	-	-	CASSYSLADEQFF	TGTGCCAGCAGTTACTCGCTAGCCGATGAGCAGTTCTTC
TRBV25-1	TRBJ2-7	-	-	CASSGPRDRAYEQYF	TGTGCCAGCAGTGGGCCCCGGGACCGAGCCTACGAGCAGTACTTC
TRBV10-3	TRBJ2-7	few	-	CAISDEVGGYEQYF	TGTGCCATCAGTGACGAGGTGGGGGGCTACGAGCAGTACTTC
TRBV13	TRBJ1-3	many	-	CASSSPTADSGNTIYF	TGTGCCAGCAGCAGCCCGACTGCAGACTCTGGAAACACCATATATTTT
TRBV20-1	TRBJ1-6	-	-	CSARVTGESNSPLHF	TGCAGTGCTAGAGTTACAGGAGAATCTAATTCACCCCTCCACTTT
TRBV20-1	TRBJ1-6	-	-	CSARADRSSYNSPLHF	TGCAGTGCTAGAGCAGACCGAAGCTCCTATAATTCACCCCTCCACTTT
TRBV7-4	TRBJ1-2	few	TRBD1	CASSGRDREENGYTF	TGTGCCAGCAGCGGGAGGGACAGAGAAGAGAATGGCTACACCTTC
TRBV10-3	TRBJ1-4	once	-	CAISEQGSNEKLFF	TGTGCCATCAGTGAGCAAGGTAGTAATGAAAAACTGTTTTTT
TRBV15	TRBJ2-7	-	-	CATSRVGESSYEQYF	TGTGCCACCAGCAGAGTTGGCGAGAGCTCCTACGAGCAGTACTTC
TRBV7-2	TRBJ2-1	many	-	CASSLIATYEQFF	TGTGCCAGCAGCTTGATAGCGACATATGAGCAGTTCTTC